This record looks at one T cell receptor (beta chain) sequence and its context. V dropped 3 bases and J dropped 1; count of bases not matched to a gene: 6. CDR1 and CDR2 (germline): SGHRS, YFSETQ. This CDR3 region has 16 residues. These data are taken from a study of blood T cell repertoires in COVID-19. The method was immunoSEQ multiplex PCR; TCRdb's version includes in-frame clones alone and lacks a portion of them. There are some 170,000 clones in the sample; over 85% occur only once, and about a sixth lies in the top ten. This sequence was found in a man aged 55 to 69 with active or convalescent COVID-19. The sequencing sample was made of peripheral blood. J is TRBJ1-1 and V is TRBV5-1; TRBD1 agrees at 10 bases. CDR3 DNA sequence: TGCGCCAGCAGCTACCGACAGGGGGCTAAGAACACTGAAGCTTTCTTT. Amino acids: CASSYRQGAKNTEAFF.